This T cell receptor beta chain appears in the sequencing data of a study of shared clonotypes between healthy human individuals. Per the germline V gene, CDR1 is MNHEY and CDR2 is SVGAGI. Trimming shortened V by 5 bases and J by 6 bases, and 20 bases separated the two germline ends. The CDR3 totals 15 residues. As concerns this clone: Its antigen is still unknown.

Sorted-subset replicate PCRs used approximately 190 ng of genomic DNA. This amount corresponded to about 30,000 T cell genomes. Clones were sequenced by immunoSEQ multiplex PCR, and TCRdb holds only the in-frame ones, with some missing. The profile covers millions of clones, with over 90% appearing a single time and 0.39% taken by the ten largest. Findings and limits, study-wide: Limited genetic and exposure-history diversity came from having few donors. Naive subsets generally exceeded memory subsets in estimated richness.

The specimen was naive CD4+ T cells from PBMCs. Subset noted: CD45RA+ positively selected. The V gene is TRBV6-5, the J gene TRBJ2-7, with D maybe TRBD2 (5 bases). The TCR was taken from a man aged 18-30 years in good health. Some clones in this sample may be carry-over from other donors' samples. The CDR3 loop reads CASSPPGSKASEQYF. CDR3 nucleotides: TGTGCCAGCAGTCCGCCGGGGTCCAAAGCTTCCGAGCAGTACTTC.